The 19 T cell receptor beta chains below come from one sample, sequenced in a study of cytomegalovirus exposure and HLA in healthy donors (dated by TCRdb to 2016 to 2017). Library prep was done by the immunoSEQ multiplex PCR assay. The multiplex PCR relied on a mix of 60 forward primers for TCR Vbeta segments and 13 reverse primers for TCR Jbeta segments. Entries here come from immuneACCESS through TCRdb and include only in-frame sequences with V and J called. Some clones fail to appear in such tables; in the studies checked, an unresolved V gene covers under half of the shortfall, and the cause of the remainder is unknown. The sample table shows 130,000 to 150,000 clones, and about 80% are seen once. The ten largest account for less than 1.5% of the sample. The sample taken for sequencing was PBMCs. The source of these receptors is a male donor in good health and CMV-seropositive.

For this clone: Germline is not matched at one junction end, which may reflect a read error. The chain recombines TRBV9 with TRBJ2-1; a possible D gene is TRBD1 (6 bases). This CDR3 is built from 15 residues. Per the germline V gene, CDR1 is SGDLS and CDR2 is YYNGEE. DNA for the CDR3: TGTACCAGCAGCACTTACCGGGACACGTACAATGAGCAGTTCTTC. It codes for CTSSTYRDTYNEQFF.

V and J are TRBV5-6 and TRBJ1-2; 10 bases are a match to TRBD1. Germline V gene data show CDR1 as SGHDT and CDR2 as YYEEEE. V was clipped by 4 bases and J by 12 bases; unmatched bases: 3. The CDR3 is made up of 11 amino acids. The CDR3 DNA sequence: TGTGCCAGCAGCATCGGACAGGGGGACACCTTC. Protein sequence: CASSIGQGDTF.

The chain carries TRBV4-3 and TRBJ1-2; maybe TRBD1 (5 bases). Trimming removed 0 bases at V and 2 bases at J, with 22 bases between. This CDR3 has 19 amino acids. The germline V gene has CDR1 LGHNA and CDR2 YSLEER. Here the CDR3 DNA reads TGCGCCAGCAGCCAAGATCAATTAACAGGCAGATCTATCAACTATGGCTACACCTTC. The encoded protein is CASSQDQLTGRSINYGYTF.

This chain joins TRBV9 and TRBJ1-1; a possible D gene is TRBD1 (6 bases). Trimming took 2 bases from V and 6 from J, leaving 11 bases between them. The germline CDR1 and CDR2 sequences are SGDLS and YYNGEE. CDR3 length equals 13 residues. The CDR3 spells CASSVSGQPEAFF. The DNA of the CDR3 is TGTGCCAGCAGCGTCTCCGGACAGCCTGAAGCTTTCTTT.

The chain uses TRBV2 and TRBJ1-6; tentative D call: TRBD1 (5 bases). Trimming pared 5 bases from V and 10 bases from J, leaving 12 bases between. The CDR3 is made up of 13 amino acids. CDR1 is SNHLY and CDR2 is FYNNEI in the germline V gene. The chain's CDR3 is CASSSAGGSPLHF. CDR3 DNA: TGTGCCAGCAGTTCTGCGGGGGGATCACCCCTCCACTTT.

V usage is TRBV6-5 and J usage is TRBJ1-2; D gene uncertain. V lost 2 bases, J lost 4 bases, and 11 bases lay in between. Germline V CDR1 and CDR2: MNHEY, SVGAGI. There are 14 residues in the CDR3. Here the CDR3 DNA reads TGTGCCAGCAGTTACCAGAACGGGGTCTATGGCTACACCTTC. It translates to CASSYQNGVYGYTF.

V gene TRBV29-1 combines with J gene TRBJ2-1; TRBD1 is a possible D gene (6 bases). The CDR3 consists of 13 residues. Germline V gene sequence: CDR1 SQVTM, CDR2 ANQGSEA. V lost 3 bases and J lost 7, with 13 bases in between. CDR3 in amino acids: CSVEVGARNEQFF. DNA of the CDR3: TGCAGCGTTGAGGTGGGGGCGAGGAATGAGCAGTTCTTC.

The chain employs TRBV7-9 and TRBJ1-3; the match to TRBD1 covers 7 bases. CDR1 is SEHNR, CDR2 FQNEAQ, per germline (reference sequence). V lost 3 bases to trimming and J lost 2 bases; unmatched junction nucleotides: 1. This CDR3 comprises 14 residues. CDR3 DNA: TGTGCCAGCAGCTTCACAGGGGCTGGAAACACCATATATTTT. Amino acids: CASSFTGAGNTIYF.

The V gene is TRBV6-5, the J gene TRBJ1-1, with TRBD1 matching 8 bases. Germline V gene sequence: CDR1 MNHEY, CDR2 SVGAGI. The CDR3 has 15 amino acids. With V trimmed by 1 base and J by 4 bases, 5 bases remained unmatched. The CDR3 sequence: CASSYWTGLGTEAFF. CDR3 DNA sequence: TGTGCCAGCAGTTACTGGACAGGGTTAGGCACTGAAGCTTTCTTT.

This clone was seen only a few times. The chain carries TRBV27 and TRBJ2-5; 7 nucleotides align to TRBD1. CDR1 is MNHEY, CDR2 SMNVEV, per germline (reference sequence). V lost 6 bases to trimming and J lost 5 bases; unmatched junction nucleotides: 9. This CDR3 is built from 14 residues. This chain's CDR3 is CASRGDSLTETQYF. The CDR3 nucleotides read TGTGCCAGCAGGGGGGACAGCCTGACGGAGACCCAGTACTTC.

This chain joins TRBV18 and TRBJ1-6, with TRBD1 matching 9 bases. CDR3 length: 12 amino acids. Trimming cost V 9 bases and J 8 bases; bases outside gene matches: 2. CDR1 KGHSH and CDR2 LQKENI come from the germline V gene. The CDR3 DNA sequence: TGTGCCAGTGGGGACAGGGATTCACCCCTCCACTTT. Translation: CASGDRDSPLHF.

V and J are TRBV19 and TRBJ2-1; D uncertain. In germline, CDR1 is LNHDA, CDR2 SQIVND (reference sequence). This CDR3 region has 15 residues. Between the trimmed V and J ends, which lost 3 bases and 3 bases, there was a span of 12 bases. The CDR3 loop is CASSIFADIYNEQFF. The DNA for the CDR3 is TGTGCCAGTAGTATCTTTGCGGATATCTACAATGAGCAGTTCTTC.

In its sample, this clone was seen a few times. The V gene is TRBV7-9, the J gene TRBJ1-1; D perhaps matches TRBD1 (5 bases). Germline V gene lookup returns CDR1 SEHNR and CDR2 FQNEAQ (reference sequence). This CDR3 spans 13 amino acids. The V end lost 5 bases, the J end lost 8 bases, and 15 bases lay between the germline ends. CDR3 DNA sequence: TGTGCCAGCAGCCCTGACAGCGACCTGGAAGCTTTCTTT. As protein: CASSPDSDLEAFF.

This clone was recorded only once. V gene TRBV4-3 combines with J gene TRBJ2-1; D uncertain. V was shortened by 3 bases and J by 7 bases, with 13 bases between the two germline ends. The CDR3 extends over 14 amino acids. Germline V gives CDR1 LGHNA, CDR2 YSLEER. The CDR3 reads CASSQGQIGNEQFF. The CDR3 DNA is TGCGCCAGCAGCCAGGGTCAAATCGGGAATGAGCAGTTCTTC.

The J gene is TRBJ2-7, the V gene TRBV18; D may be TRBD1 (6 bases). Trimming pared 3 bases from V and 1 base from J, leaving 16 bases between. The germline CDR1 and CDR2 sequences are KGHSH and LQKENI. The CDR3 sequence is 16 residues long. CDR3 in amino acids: CASSPVEQGVSYEQYF. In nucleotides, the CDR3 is TGTGCCAGCTCACCTGTTGAACAGGGAGTTTCCTACGAGCAGTACTTC.

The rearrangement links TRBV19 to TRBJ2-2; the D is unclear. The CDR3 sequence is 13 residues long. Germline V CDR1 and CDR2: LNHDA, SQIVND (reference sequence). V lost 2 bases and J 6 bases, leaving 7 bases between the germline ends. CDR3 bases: TGTGCCAGTAGTATAAGCCAGGCCGGGGAGCTGTTTTTT. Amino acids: CASSISQAGELFF.

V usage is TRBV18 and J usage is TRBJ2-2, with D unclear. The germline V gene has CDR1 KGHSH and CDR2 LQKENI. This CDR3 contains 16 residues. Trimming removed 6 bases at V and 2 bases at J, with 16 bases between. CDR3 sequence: CASSTRDDINTGELFF. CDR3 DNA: TGTGCCAGCTCGACAAGAGATGATATTAACACCGGGGAGCTGTTTTTT. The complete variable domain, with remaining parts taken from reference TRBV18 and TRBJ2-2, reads NAGVMQNPRHLVRRRGQEARLRCSPMKGHSHVYWYRQLPEEGLKFMVYLQKENIIDESGMPKERFSAEFPKEGPSILRIQQVVRGDSAAYFCASSTRDDINTGELFFGEGSRLTVL.

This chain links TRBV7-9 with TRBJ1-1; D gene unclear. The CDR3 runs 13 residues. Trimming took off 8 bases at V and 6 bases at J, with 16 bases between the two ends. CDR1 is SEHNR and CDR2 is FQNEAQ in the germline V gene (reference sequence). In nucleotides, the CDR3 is TGTGCCAGCGGCACCAGGCCTTCTCCTGAAGCTTTCTTT. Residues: CASGTRPSPEAFF. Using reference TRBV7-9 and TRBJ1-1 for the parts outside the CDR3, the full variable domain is DTGVSQNPRHKITKRGQNVTFRCDPISEHNRLYWYRQTLGQGPEFLTYFQNEAQLEKSRLLSDRFSAERPKGSFSTLEIQRTEQGDSAMYLCASGTRPSPEAFFGQGTRLTVV.

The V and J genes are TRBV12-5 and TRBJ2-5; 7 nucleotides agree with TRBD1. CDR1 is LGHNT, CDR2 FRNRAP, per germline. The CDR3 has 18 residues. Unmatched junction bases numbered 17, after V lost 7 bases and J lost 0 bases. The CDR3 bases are TGTGCTAGTGTTTGCCAAAAACAGGGGACCCCTAACCAAGAGACCCAGTACTTC. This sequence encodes CASVCQKQGTPNQETQYF.